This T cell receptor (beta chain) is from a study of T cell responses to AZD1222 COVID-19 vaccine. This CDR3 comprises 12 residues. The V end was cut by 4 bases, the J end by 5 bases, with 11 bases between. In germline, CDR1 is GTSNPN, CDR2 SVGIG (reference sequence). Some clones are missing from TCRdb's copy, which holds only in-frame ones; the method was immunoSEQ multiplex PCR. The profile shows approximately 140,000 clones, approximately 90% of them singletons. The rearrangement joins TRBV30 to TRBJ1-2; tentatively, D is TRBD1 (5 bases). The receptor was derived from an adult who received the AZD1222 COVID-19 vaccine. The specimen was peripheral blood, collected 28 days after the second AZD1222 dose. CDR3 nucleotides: TGTGCCTGGAAGACAGTCTATTATGGCTACACCTTC. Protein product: CAWKTVYYGYTF.